The 20 T cell receptor beta chains in this list originate from one sample, sequenced in a study of blood T cell repertoires in COVID-19. The assay was immunoSEQ multiplex PCR, and TCRdb's table has in-frame clones only and misses some. The sample carries about 59,000 clones, around nine tenths recorded once. Sample: peripheral blood. Receptors originate from an elderly man with acute or convalescent COVID-19.

This chain joins TRBV7-9 and TRBJ2-1, with 9 bases matching TRBD2. Germline lookup yields CDR1 SEHNR and CDR2 FQNEAQ (reference sequence). The CDR3 consists of 18 residues. V was pared by 1 base and J by 6 bases, with 13 bases of the junction left unmatched. This chain's CDR3 is CASSLGERAGGRVNEQFF. CDR3 bases: TGTGCCAGCAGCTTAGGGGAAAGAGCGGGGGGCAGGGTCAATGAGCAGTTCTTC. The full variable domain, in which reference TRBV7-9 and TRBJ2-1 provide the parts outside the CDR3, is DTGVSQNPRHKITKRGQNVTFRCDPISEHNRLYWYRQTLGQGPEFLTYFQNEAQLEKSRLLSDRFSAERPKGSFSTLEIQRTEQGDSAMYLCASSLGERAGGRVNEQFFGPGTRLTVL.

The chain joins TRBV19 to TRBJ1-1; weak D call: TRBD1 (5 bases). Trimming cost V 10 bases and J 6 bases, with 18 bases left between them. CDR1 is LNHDA and CDR2 is SQIVND in the germline V gene (reference sequence). The CDR3 is made up of 13 amino acids. The CDR3 is CATGRGKRAEAFF. CDR3 in DNA: TGTGCCACTGGGCGGGGGAAGAGGGCTGAAGCTTTCTTT.

This chain connects TRBV7-8 to TRBJ2-7, with 14 bases lining up with TRBD2. The V segment lost 1 base and the J segment 6 bases; nucleotides outside the gene matches: 5. CDR1 is SGHVS and CDR2 is FQNEAQ in the germline V gene. There are 16 residues in the CDR3. The CDR3 here is CASSLGRTSGGFEQYF. DNA of the CDR3: TGTGCCAGCAGCTTAGGGAGGACTAGCGGGGGGTTCGAGCAGTACTTC.

The genes are TRBV10-3 and TRBJ2-1, with 8 bases fitting TRBD1. Losses at the gene ends were 7 bases for V and 2 bases for J; bases not matched to a gene: 7. Germline CDR1 reads ENHRY; CDR2 reads SYGVKD. The length of the CDR3 is 15 residues. CDR3 sequence: CAIKPGQETYNEQFF. The CDR3 DNA reads as TGTGCCATCAAACCGGGACAGGAGACCTACAATGAGCAGTTCTTC.

The rearrangement uses TRBV9 and TRBJ2-2, with a tentative D call TRBD1 (5 bases). The CDR3 runs to 15 residues. The V end lost 0 bases, the J end lost 1 base, and 7 bases lay between the germline ends. The germline V gene has CDR1 SGDLS and CDR2 YYNGEE. The CDR3 DNA follows: TGTGCCAGCAGCGTAGGGACACAGAACACCGGGGAGCTGTTTTTT. Protein product: CASSVGTQNTGELFF. Using reference TRBV9 and TRBJ2-2 for the parts outside the CDR3, the full variable domain is DSGVTQTPKHLITATGQRVTLRCSPRSGDLSVYWYQQSLDQGLQFLIQYYNGEERAKGNILERFSAQQFPDLHSELNLSSLELGDSALYFCASSVGTQNTGELFFGEGSRLTVL.

The rearrangement joins TRBV28 to TRBJ1-2; 8 positions match TRBD1. CDR3 length: 17 amino acids. V shed 6 bases and J 3 bases; nucleotides not matched to a gene: 15. Germline CDR1 MDHEN, CDR2 SYDVKM. The CDR3 is CASSPVLWQGADYGYTF. DNA of the CDR3: TGTGCCAGCAGCCCCGTCTTATGGCAGGGGGCAGACTATGGCTACACCTTC.

CDR3 bases: TGTGCCAGCAGTTTTTCCCTGGACAGGGAGAGCTCCTACGAGCAGTACTTC. Amino acids: CASSFSLDRESSYEQYF. The chain carries TRBV28 and TRBJ2-7; 8 nucleotides agree with TRBD1. The CDR3 sequence is 17 residues long. Looked up from germline, CDR1 is MDHEN and CDR2 is SYDVKM. The V segment lost 3 bases and the J segment 0 bases; nucleotides outside the gene matches: 10.

The genes are TRBV3-1 (or the pseudogene TRBV3-2) and TRBJ2-5; D perhaps matches TRBD2 (6 bases). Germline V gives CDR1 LGHDT, CDR2 YNNKEL (reference sequence). This CDR3 spans 15 amino acids. V was clipped by 0 bases and J by 2 bases, with 10 bases between them. The DNA for the CDR3 is TGTGCCAGCAGCCAAGATGGAGGGGCACAAGAGACCCAGTACTTC. Translated, it gives CASSQDGGAQETQYF.

The chain employs TRBV15 and TRBJ2-7, with D perhaps matching TRBD1 (5 bases). The CDR3 is made up of 14 amino acids. The V end was cut by 0 bases, the J end by 2 bases, with 8 bases between. From germline, CDR1 is LNHNV and CDR2 YYDKDF (reference sequence). This CDR3 reads CATSREARAYEQYF. CDR3 sequence (DNA): TGTGCCACCAGCAGAGAAGCCAGGGCCTACGAGCAGTACTTC.

This clone turned up a few times. The V call is TRBV5-1, the J call TRBJ2-7, with 7 bases aligning to TRBD1. The CDR3 is made up of 14 amino acids. V lost 4 bases, J lost 5 bases, and 9 bases stayed unmatched. CDR1 and CDR2 from the germline V gene are SGHRS and YFSETQ. The CDR3 coding sequence is TGCGCCAGCAGCCCTCGACAGGGTTCGGACGAGCAGTACTTC. This gives the protein CASSPRQGSDEQYF.

The chain recombines TRBV12-3 or TRBV12-4 with TRBJ1-5; no clear D. The germline V and J ends were trimmed by 3 bases and 8 bases, with 8 bases remaining between them. This CDR3 spans 12 amino acids. This CDR3 reads CASSFAPEPQHF. The CDR3 DNA reads as TGTGCCAGCAGTTTCGCCCCGGAGCCCCAGCATTTT.

The chain recombines TRBV19 with TRBJ2-2; 7 bases are shared with TRBD2. The CDR3 runs 16 residues. Germline values: CDR1 LNHDA, CDR2 SQIVND (reference sequence). Trimming at V came to 5 bases and at J to 4 bases, leaving 10 bases not matched to a gene. The CDR3 loop reads CASSGSGVPGTGELFF. In DNA form, the CDR3 reads TGTGCCAGTAGTGGGAGCGGGGTCCCCGGCACCGGGGAGCTGTTTTTT. The entire variable domain, with the rest obtained from reference TRBV19 and TRBJ2-2, is as follows: DGGITQSPKYLFRKEGQNVTLSCEQNLNHDAMYWYRQDPGQGLRLIYYSQIVNDFQKGDIAEGYSVSREKKESFPLTVTSAQKNPTAFYLCASSGSGVPGTGELFFGEGSRLTVL.

This clone was picked up one time. The chain employs TRBV5-5 and TRBJ1-5; D remains ambiguous. CDR3 size: 13 residues. Trimming stripped 4 bases from V and 7 bases from J, with 12 bases between. Germline V lookup: CDR1 SGHKS, CDR2 YYEKEE (reference sequence). DNA for the CDR3: TGTGCCAGCAGCCTCGTTACAGCACAGCCCCAGCATTTT. It specifies CASSLVTAQPQHF.

V is TRBV24-1 and J is TRBJ2-5, with D possibly TRBD1 on 7 matching bases. Germline assignment: CDR1 KGHDR and CDR2 SFDVKD. V was cut by 4 bases and J by 0 bases, with 23 bases left in between. CDR3 length: 19 amino acids. DNA for the CDR3: TGTGCCACCAGTGACAGACAGGGTAGGGACTTACGCGACCAAGAGACCCAGTACTTC. Translated: CATSDRQGRDLRDQETQYF.

The chain is built from TRBV30 and TRBJ2-5; TRBD1 agrees at 8 bases. V lost 2 bases to trimming and J lost 2 bases; unmatched junction nucleotides: 1. This CDR3 has 13 residues. The V gene's germline CDR1 is GTSNPN and CDR2 SVGIG (reference sequence). CDR3 sequence reads: CAWSRDRQETQYF. The DNA for the CDR3 is TGTGCCTGGAGTCGGGACAGGCAAGAGACCCAGTACTTC.

The chain is built from TRBV9 and TRBJ2-6; no clear D gene. V was pared by 0 bases and J by 2 bases, with 3 bases between. The length of the CDR3 is 14 residues. Germline lookup yields CDR1 SGDLS and CDR2 YYNGEE. As DNA, the CDR3 is TGTGCCAGCAGCGTAGAGCCTGGGGCCAACGTCCTGACTTTC. This sequence encodes CASSVEPGANVLTF. Full variable domain (outside the CDR3, taken from reference TRBV9 and TRBJ2-6): DSGVTQTPKHLITATGQRVTLRCSPRSGDLSVYWYQQSLDQGLQFLIQYYNGEERAKGNILERFSAQQFPDLHSELNLSSLELGDSALYFCASSVEPGANVLTFGAGSRLTVL.

This clone was found once. This rearrangement joins TRBV9 to TRBJ1-1; D is perhaps TRBD1 (6 bases). The CDR3 is 14 residues long. Germline V lookup: CDR1 SGDLS, CDR2 YYNGEE. V was cut by 3 bases and J by 4 bases, with 13 bases left in between. The CDR3 sequence: CASSGPGTSTEAFF. The CDR3 DNA is TGTGCCAGCAGCGGTCCCGGGACATCCACTGAAGCTTTCTTT.

The V and J genes are TRBV11-2 and TRBJ1-3; D is undetermined. V lost 5 bases and J 4 bases, leaving 18 bases between the germline ends. This CDR3 has 16 amino acids. Per the germline V gene, CDR1 is SGHAT and CDR2 is FQNNGV. Here the CDR3 reads CASSPLGLEAGNTIYF. The CDR3 bases are TGTGCCAGCAGCCCCCTAGGTCTCGAGGCGGGAAACACCATATATTTT.

The chain couples TRBV4-2 to TRBJ1-5; a weak D match, TRBD1 (5 bases). Trimming stripped 1 base from V and 7 bases from J, with 11 bases between. Germline V gives CDR1 LGHNA, CDR2 YNFKEQ. This CDR3 is 14 amino acids long. The DNA of the CDR3 is TGTGCCAGCAGCCAAGGGGGGGGTGGACAGCCCCAGCATTTT. It yields the protein CASSQGGGGQPQHF.

The rearrangement links TRBV9 to TRBJ2-3, with 10 bases fitting TRBD2. Germline V CDR1 and CDR2: SGDLS, YYNGEE. The CDR3 contains 16 residues. Trimming at V came to 1 base and at J to 1 base, leaving 3 bases not matched to a gene. CDR3 residues: CASSVWSGGGTDTQYF. DNA of the CDR3: TGTGCCAGCAGCGTATGGAGCGGGGGGGGCACAGATACGCAGTATTTT.